The entry that follows covers one TCR beta chain sequence. These data come from a study of blood T cell repertoires in COVID-19. Overall study context: Acute and convalescent COVID-19 specimens originated in the United States, Italy and Spain.

The CDR3 is 15 amino acids. Trimming pared 1 base from V and 4 bases from J, leaving 14 bases between. Germline CDR1 is SGHDT and CDR2 is YYEEEE. As handled by the study authors: Estimation of nucleated cell counts relied on the amplification of reference gene primers. Assay used: immunoSEQ multiplex PCR; TCRdb lists only in-frame clones, some missing. V and J calls and clone size are copied from that table; D and trimming were computed from the DNA. The data contain about 360,000 clones, about 90% of them singletons. Cohorts were based on clinical histories the participants reported. The rearrangement joins TRBV5-6 to TRBJ1-2; D is perhaps TRBD1 (5 bases). Input material: PBMCs or T cells enriched from blood (not recorded which). The sequence was collected from a man aged 35 to 55 in a cohort exposed to, infected with or recovered from COVID-19 (not recorded which). Here the CDR3 DNA reads TGTGCCAGCAGCTTGAGGTACAGGTTCGGCTATGGCTACACCTTC. Translated: CASSLRYRFGYGYTF.